The sequence of this T cell receptor (beta chain) was determined in a study of beta chain features in type 1 diabetes. Study information: Patients shared similar age, gender and cell yields with healthy donors. Whole-study results and caveats: Fewer insertions but more deletions were seen at VDJ junctions in type 1 diabetes patients. Among all four CD4+ subsets, Type 1 diabetes patients had TCRB CDR3s that were moderately but significantly shorter. It was possible that PCR favored shorter templates, equally so in patients and controls.

The CDR3 is 14 residues long. Germline values: CDR1 SGHDN, CDR2 FVKESK. V gave up 2 bases and J gave up 2 bases, with 10 bases separating them. The study reverse transcribed the entire isolated RNA, so it sequenced expressed TCRB transcripts. TCRdb's table, derived via immunoSEQ multiplex PCR, lists solely in-frame clones and lacks some. The table records 250,000 to 350,000 clones, around an eighth of them present only once. Remarks on this clone: What it binds is unknown.

The V call is TRBV14, the J call TRBJ2-7; perhaps TRBD1 as D (5 bases). The clonotype was recovered from a young man with type 1 diabetes. Sequencing was carried out using naive CD4+ T cells from blood. This CDR3 is CASSQIAGPYEQYF. The CDR3 DNA follows: TGTGCCAGCAGCCAAATCGCAGGGCCCTACGAGCAGTACTTC.